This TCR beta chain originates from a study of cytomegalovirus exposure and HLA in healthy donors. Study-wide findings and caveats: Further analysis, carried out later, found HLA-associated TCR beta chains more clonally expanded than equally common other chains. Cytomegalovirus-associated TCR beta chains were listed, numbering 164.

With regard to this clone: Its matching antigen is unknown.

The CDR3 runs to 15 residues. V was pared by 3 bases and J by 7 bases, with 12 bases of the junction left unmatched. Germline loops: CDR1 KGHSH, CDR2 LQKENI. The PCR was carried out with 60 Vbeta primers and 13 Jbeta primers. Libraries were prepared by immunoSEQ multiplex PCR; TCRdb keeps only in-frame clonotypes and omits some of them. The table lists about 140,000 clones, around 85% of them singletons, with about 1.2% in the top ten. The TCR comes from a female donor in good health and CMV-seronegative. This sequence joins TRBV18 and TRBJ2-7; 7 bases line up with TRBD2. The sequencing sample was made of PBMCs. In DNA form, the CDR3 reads TGTGCCAGCTCACCCGTATGGGGGGGAGTAGGGGAGCAGTACTTC. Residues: CASSPVWGGVGEQYF.